This TCR beta chain was identified during a study of T-cell memory formation after mild COVID-19. Study-wide context: TCR clustering was largely donor specific.

The CDR3 extends over 14 amino acids. Trimming took 7 bases from V and 5 from J, leaving 17 bases between them. Germline-derived CDR1 and CDR2 are MNHNS and SASEGT. Remarks on this clonotype: Its antigen is as yet unknown.

Study-level findings and limits: The pre-infection memory compartment contained some responding clones, suggesting cross-reactive memory joined. CD4/CD8 balance characterized clones contracting day 15 to 85, and CD4+ skew characterized later expanders.

TCRdb reanalysed the 5' RACE reads using MiXCR and keeps one entry per CDR3 protein. Of around 220,000 distinct CDR3 sequences in the sample, roughly 15% were seen once. This TCR was sampled from a man aged 18 to 30 who had mild COVID-19 (a few samples of this study predate the infection). Cell type and time point are not known. This chain joins TRBV6-1 and TRBJ1-1; tentatively, D is TRBD1 (6 bases). The sequenced sample was PBMCs or a T cell subset sorted from them (not recorded which). CDR3 protein: CASKSGGGGTEAFF. CDR3 coding DNA: TGTGCCAGCAAGTCGGGGGGCGGTGGTACTGAAGCTTTCTTT.